This T cell receptor beta chain was sequenced for a study of T-cell reconstitution after alpha-beta-depleted transplantation in children. Ten or more counts support this clonotype. This CDR3 has 16 amino acids. Looked up from germline, CDR1 is WSHSY and CDR2 is SAAADI. V lost 3 bases and J 1 base, leaving 15 bases between the germline ends. Unique molecular identifiers were incorporated into the prepared TCRbeta library. TCRdb re-derived calls from the PCR reads in MiXCR, one entry per CDR3 protein. This table holds under 850,000 distinct CDR3 sequences, around 13% found once. Sequenced here: PBMCs, sampled before TCRalphabeta/CD19-depleted stem cell transplant. This chain connects TRBV10-2 to TRBJ1-1; D remains ambiguous. This receptor was obtained from a girl aged 2 to 9 with congenital amegakaryocytic thrombocytopenia, due to receive a stem cell transplant. CDR3 coding DNA: TGCGCCAGCAGTGATGGTCTGGCACATCAGAACACTGAAGCTTTCTTT. Translating it yields CASSDGLAHQNTEAFF.